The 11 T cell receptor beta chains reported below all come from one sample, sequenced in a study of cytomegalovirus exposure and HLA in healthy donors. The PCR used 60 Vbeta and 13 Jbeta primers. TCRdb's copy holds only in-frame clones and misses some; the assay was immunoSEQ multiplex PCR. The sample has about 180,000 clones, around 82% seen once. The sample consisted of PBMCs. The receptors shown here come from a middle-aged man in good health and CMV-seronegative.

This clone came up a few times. CDR3 nucleotide sequence: TGTGCCAGCAGTTTCGTACAGGGGCAAATGAACACTGAAGCTTTCTTT. Its translation is CASSFVQGQMNTEAFF. The V call is TRBV6-6, the J call TRBJ1-1, with 7 nucleotides matching TRBD1. CDR1 is MNHNY and CDR2 is SVGAGI in the germline V gene (reference sequence). V shed 4 bases, J shed 0 bases, and the junction held 8 bases outside the gene matches. CDR3 size: 16 residues.

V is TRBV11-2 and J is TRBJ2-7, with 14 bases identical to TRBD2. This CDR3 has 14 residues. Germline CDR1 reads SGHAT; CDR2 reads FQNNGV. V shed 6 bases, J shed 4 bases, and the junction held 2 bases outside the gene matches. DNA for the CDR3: TGTGCCAGCAGTGGGACTAGCGGGAGATACGAGCAGTACTTC. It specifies CASSGTSGRYEQYF.

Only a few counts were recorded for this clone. The CDR3 nucleotides are TGTGCCACCAGCAGAGAGGCAGGGGGCAATGAAAAACTGTTTTTT. It encodes CATSREAGGNEKLFF. The genes are TRBV15 and TRBJ1-4, with 8 bases lining up with TRBD1. The V gene's germline CDR1 is LNHNV and CDR2 YYDKDF (reference sequence). V gave up 0 bases and J gave up 5 bases; unmatched junction bases: 2. The CDR3 is 15 residues long.

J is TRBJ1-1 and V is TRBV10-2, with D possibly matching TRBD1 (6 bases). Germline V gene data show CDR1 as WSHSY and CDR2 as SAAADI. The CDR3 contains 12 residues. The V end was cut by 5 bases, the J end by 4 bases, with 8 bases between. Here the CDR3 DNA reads TGCGCCAGCAGTCGAGGGGGCACTGAAGCTTTCTTT. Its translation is CASSRGGTEAFF.

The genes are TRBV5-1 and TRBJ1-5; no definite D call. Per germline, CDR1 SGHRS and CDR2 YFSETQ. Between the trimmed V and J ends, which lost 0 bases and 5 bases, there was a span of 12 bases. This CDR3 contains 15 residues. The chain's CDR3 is CASSLAWGADQPQHF. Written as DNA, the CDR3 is TGCGCCAGCAGCTTGGCCTGGGGAGCGGATCAGCCCCAGCATTTT.

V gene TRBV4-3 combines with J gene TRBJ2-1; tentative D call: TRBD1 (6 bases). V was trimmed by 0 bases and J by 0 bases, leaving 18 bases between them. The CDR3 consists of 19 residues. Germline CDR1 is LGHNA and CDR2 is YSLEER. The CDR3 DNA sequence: TGCGCCAGCAGCCAAGAAATTGCAGGGGCGGATAGCTCCTACAATGAGCAGTTCTTC. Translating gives CASSQEIAGADSSYNEQFF.

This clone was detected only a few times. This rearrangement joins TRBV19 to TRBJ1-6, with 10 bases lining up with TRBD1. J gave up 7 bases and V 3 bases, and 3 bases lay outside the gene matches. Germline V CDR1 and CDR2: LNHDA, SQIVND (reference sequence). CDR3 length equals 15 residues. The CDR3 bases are TGTGCCAGTAGTATCCAGGACAGGGGGAATTCACCCCTCCACTTT. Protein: CASSIQDRGNSPLHF.

The CDR3 is CASSVAGEDNEQFF. The CDR3 nucleotides read TGTGCCAGCAGCGTAGCGGGAGAGGACAATGAGCAGTTCTTC. The chain combines TRBV9 with TRBJ2-1; weak D call: TRBD2 (6 bases). V was clipped by 0 bases and J by 5 bases, with 9 bases between them. Germline V gene lookup returns CDR1 SGDLS and CDR2 YYNGEE. The CDR3 has 14 amino acids.

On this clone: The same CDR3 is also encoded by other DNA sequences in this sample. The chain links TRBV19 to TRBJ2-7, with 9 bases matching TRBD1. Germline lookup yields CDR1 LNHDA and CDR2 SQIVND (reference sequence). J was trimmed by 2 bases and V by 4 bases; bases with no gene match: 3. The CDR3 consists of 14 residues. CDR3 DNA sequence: TGTGCCAGTAGTACCCGGGACAGGGCCTACGAGCAGTACTTC. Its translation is CASSTRDRAYEQYF.

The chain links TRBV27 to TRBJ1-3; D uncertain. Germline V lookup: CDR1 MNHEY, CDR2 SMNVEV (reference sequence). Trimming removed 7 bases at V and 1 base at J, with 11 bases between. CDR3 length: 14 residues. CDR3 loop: CASNPVGSGNTIYF. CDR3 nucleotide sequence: TGTGCCAGCAACCCCGTCGGTTCTGGAAACACCATATATTTT.

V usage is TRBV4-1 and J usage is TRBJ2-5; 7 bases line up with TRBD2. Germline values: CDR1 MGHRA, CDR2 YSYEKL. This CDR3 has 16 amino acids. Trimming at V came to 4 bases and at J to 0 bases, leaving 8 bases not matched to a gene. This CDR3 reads CASSPRALADQETQYF. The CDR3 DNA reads TGCGCCAGCAGCCCTCGAGCCCTAGCGGACCAAGAGACCCAGTACTTC.